The sequence of this TCR beta chain was determined in a study of identifying expanded T cells in peripheral blood. General study points: Across healthy donors, higher total template counts meant significantly greater approximately 2-week count variance.

This clone was seen more than once but under ten times. Its antigen remains unknown. The junction departs from germline at one end; a sequencing error may be responsible. The length of the CDR3 is 13 residues. Looked up from germline, CDR1 is SGHRS and CDR2 is YFSETQ. Clones were sequenced by immunoSEQ multiplex PCR, and TCRdb holds only the in-frame ones, with some missing. The repertoire holds approximately 110,000 clones, with around 89% as singletons. The chain has TRBV5-1 and TRBJ2-7; 13 nucleotides line up with TRBD2. The material sequenced was blood. The sequence derives from a person between 18 and 75 years old in good health. The CDR3 nucleotides are TGCGCCAGCAGCTTGGACCCACTAGCGGGGGGGATCTTC. Amino acids: CASSLDPLAGGIF.